Below, 16 T cell receptor beta chains from the same sample are listed, as sequenced in a study of OX40 agonist ivuxolimab in advanced cancers. The data were produced by immunoSEQ multiplex PCR, yet TCRdb's version contains in-frame clones alone and is incomplete. The table includes 50,000 to 80,000 clones, around 93% detected once. Here the sequenced sample was CD4+ or CD8+ T cells sorted from blood, taken in a trial of the OX40 agonist ivuxolimab. These receptor sequences come from an adult with an advanced solid tumor such as melanoma, head and neck, liver or kidney cancer.

V usage is TRBV10-3 and J usage is TRBJ1-3, with a possible D match to TRBD1 (5 bases). V dropped 6 bases and J dropped 0 bases, with 12 bases sitting between them. The germline V gene has CDR1 ENHRY and CDR2 SYGVKD. This CDR3 spans 15 amino acids. The CDR3 coding sequence is TGTGCCATCAGATCACAGGTGATCTCTGGAAACACCATATATTTT. Translated: CAIRSQVISGNTIYF.

This clone was recorded once. This chain uses TRBV4-1 with TRBJ1-5; D remains ambiguous. Trimming removed 1 base at V and 9 bases at J, with 13 bases between. The V gene's germline CDR1 is MGHRA and CDR2 YSYEKL. The CDR3 consists of 14 residues. CDR3 region: CASSQVAVTGPQHF. CDR3 bases: TGCGCCAGCAGCCAAGTGGCAGTTACGGGGCCCCAGCATTTT.

The gene calls are TRBV9 and TRBJ2-7; 12 bases are shared with TRBD1. The germline V gene has CDR1 SGDLS and CDR2 YYNGEE. The length of the CDR3 is 13 residues. V was pared by 4 bases and J by 9 bases, with 5 bases of the junction left unmatched. The CDR3 region has the DNA TGTGCCAGCAGCCCCGGGACAGGGGGCGGGCAGTACTTC. Its translation is CASSPGTGGGQYF.

This chain connects TRBV6-5 to TRBJ2-5; 13 positions match TRBD2. V shed 2 bases, J shed 5 bases, and the junction held 2 bases outside the gene matches. This CDR3 is built from 15 residues. Per germline, CDR1 MNHEY and CDR2 SVGAGI. CDR3 region: CASSYGLAGVETQYF. The CDR3 DNA follows: TGTGCCAGCAGTTACGGACTAGCGGGAGTTGAGACCCAGTACTTC.

This clone was seen only a few times. The chain employs TRBV29-1 and TRBJ1-6; D not resolved. Germline V gene data show CDR1 as SQVTM and CDR2 as ANQGSEA. The CDR3 runs to 12 residues. The V gene lost 6 bases and the J gene lost 7 bases, with 10 bases spanning the gap. The CDR3 sequence: CSVSENNSPLHF. The DNA for the CDR3 is TGCAGCGTGTCTGAGAACAATTCACCCCTCCACTTT.

The chain links TRBV19 to TRBJ2-7; D gene unclear. CDR3 length: 15 residues. Germline CDR1 is LNHDA and CDR2 is SQIVND (reference sequence). Between the trimmed V and J ends, which lost 1 base and 2 bases, there was a span of 12 bases. CDR3: CASSIGRQITYEQYF. In nucleotides, the CDR3 is TGTGCCAGTAGTATAGGGCGGCAGATCACCTACGAGCAGTACTTC.

The chain links TRBV7-2 to TRBJ2-3; 10 positions match TRBD2. This CDR3 contains 17 residues. CDR1 and CDR2 (germline): SGHTA, FQGNSA. V was pared by 1 base and J by 2 bases, with 6 bases of the junction left unmatched. The CDR3 region is CASSLVGAGGPTDTQYF. In nucleotides, the CDR3 is TGTGCCAGCAGCTTAGTTGGAGCGGGAGGGCCCACAGATACGCAGTATTTT. Combining the CDR3 with reference TRBV7-2 and TRBJ2-3 gives the whole variable domain GAGVSQSPSNKVTEKGKDVELRCDPISGHTALYWYRQSLGQGLEFLIYFQGNSAPDKSGLPSDRFSAERTGGSVSTLTIQRTQQEDSAVYLCASSLVGAGGPTDTQYFGPGTRLTVL.

In its sample, this clone was seen once. The rearrangement joins TRBV2 to TRBJ2-5, with D hard to call. V shed 3 bases and J shed 7 bases, with 15 bases lying between them. The CDR3 is made up of 14 amino acids. CDR1 is SNHLY, CDR2 FYNNEI, per germline. The CDR3 is CASSDSTVVGTQYF. CDR3 nucleotide sequence: TGTGCCAGCAGTGACAGTACCGTCGTTGGGACCCAGTACTTC. Full variable domain (outside the CDR3, taken from reference TRBV2 and TRBJ2-5): EPEVTQTPSHQVTQMGQEVILRCVPISNHLYFYWYRQILGQKVEFLVSFYNNEISEKSEIFDDQFSVERPDGSNFTLKIRSTKLEDSAMYFCASSDSTVVGTQYFGPGTRLLVL.

This chain links TRBV7-2 with TRBJ1-4; D perhaps matches TRBD1 (5 bases). Germline-derived CDR1 and CDR2 are SGHTA and FQGNSA. With 5 bases removed from V and 4 bases from J, the gap between germline ends came to 17 bases. The CDR3 has 16 amino acids. Written as DNA, the CDR3 is TGTGCCAGCAGCCCAAAGCCGGGACGGCTTAATGAAAAACTGTTTTTT. Its protein product is CASSPKPGRLNEKLFF.

The rearrangement joins TRBV19 to TRBJ2-7; 9 bases align to TRBD1. The CDR3 covers 13 residues. Germline CDR1 reads LNHDA; CDR2 reads SQIVND (reference sequence). After removal of 6 bases from V and 2 bases from J, the junction contained 2 bases not matched to a gene. The CDR3 region has the DNA TGTGCCAGTAGAGGGACAGGGACCTACGAGCAGTACTTC. This translates into CASRGTGTYEQYF.

The chain links TRBV29-1 to TRBJ1-4, with D uncertain. The CDR3 consists of 14 residues. From germline, CDR1 is SQVTM and CDR2 ANQGSEA. V was shortened by 1 base and J by 4 bases, with 10 bases between the two germline ends. CDR3 sequence reads: CSVEGSGDNEKLFF. The CDR3 DNA is TGCAGCGTTGAAGGGTCAGGCGATAATGAAAAACTGTTTTTT.

V and J are TRBV28 and TRBJ1-2, with 12 bases fitting TRBD1. V gave up 6 bases and J gave up 8 bases; unmatched junction bases: 7. Germline V gene data show CDR1 as MDHEN and CDR2 as SYDVKM. The CDR3 extends over 14 amino acids. This chain's CDR3 is CASRSGTGGAGYTF. The CDR3 DNA follows: TGTGCCAGCAGATCCGGGACAGGGGGCGCCGGCTACACCTTC.

This rearrangement joins TRBV9 to TRBJ2-1; no firm D call. The CDR3 has 13 amino acids. Trimming shortened V by 2 bases and J by 8 bases, and 11 bases separated the two germline ends. Germline loops: CDR1 SGDLS, CDR2 YYNGEE. Written as DNA, the CDR3 is TGTGCCAGCAGCGTGCGTCGAGAACATGAGCAGTTCTTC. It specifies CASSVRREHEQFF.

The chain uses TRBV4-1 and TRBJ1-5; D gene ambiguous. Germline V gene data show CDR1 as MGHRA and CDR2 as YSYEKL. The CDR3 is 13 residues long. V lost 1 base to trimming and J lost 5 bases, with 6 bases between them. DNA for the CDR3: TGCGCCAGCAGCCAAGCGGGGTATCAGCCCCAGCATTTT. Translation: CASSQAGYQPQHF.

The V and J genes are TRBV18 and TRBJ1-2; D not resolved. Germline V gene lookup returns CDR1 KGHSH and CDR2 LQKENI. The CDR3 spans 13 residues. Trimming shortened V by 2 bases and J by 3 bases, and 7 bases separated the two germline ends. CDR3 in amino acids: CASSPGRDYGYTF. CDR3 coding DNA: TGTGCCAGCTCACCAGGGAGGGACTATGGCTACACCTTC.

This chain connects TRBV6-4 to TRBJ2-2; D is undetermined. CDR1 and CDR2 from the germline V gene are MRHNA and SNTAGT. The V gene lost 5 bases and the J gene lost 4 bases, with 11 bases spanning the gap. This CDR3 is 14 amino acids long. CDR3 region: CASSPSYVTGELFF. CDR3 nucleotides: TGTGCCAGCAGTCCTAGTTACGTCACCGGGGAGCTGTTTTTT.